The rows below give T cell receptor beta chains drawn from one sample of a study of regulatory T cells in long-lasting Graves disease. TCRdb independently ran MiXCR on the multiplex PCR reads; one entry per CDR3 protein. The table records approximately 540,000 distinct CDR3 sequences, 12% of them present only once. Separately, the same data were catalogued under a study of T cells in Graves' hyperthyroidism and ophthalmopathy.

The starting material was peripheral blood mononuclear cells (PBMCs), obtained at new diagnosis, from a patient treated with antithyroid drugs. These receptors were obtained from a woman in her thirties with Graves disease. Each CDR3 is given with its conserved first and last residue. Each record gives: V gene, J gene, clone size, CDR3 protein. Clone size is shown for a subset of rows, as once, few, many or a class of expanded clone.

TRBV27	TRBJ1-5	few	CASNPQGTNQPQHF
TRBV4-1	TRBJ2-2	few	CASSRGALTRERTGELFF
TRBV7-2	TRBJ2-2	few	CASSPWTPNTGELFF
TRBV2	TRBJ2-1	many	CASKSDSYNEQFF
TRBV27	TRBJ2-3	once	CATRGFTGRYTDTQYF
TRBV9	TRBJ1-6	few	CASSVGGAPYNSPLHF
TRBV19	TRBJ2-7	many	CASSIRGGGQGFHEQYF
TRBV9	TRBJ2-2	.	CASSNPGQGTGELFF
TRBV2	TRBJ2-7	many	CASSDAASYEQYF
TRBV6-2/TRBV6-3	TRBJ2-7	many	CASSLSGDPYEQYF
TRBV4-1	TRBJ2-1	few	CASSHPGQGPGPYNEQFF
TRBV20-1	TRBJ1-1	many	CSDRRQGNTEAFF
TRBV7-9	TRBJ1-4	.	CASSHRTGDTNEKLFF
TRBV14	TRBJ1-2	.	CASSQNWYGYTF
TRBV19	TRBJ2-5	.	CASSTSGSGQTQYF
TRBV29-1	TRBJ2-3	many	CSVGWGDTQYF
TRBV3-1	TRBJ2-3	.	CASSQDPTGQGWGTQYF
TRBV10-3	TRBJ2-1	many	CAISERQGAPSNEQFF
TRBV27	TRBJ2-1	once	CASSSYGRIAGGEQFF
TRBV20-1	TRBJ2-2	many	CSARDELARNTGELFF
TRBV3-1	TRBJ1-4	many	CASSPRQTEKLFF
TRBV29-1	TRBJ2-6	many	CSALDEDLSSGANVLTF
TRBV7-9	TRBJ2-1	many	CASSEMTSGSRNEQFF
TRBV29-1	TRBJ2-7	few	CSVEGTRGGTYEQYF
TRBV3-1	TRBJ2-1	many	CASSQDIRLDSYNEQFF
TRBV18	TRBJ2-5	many	CASSPRRDTRRETQYF
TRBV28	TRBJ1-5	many	CASRLEGRWRPQHF
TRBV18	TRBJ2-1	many	CASSPAGGGNNEQFF
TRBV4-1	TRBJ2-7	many	CASSHPGNPGEQYF
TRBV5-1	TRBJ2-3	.	CASSLDGRARTDTQYF
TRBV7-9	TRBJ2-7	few	CASSLGQGLNF
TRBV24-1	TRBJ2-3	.	CATSDFWEGNTQYF
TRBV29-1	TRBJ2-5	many	CSDTGQGEETQYF
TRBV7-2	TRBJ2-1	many	CASSYLAGEQFF
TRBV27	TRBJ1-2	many	CASSLSGGGSNYGYTF
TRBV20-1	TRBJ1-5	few	CSAQKIHSNQPQHF
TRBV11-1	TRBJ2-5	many	CASSWGAGMGETQYF
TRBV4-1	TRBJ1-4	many	CASSQVRNRVGGKLFF
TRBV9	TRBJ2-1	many	CASSVGTSDNEQFF
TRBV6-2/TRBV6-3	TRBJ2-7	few	CASSWTGLYEQYF
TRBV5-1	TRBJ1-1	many	CASTLWGGGPRTEAFF
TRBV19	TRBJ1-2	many	CASSRLDEDGYTF
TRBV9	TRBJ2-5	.	CASSGGRGRDTRETQYF
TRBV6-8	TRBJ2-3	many	CASSARNRAISTDTQYF
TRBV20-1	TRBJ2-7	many	CSASPSPAGFEQYF
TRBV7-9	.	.	CASSLGASGSSQETQYF
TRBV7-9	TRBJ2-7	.	CASSLAGASEQYF
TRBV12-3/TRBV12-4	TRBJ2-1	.	CASRKAGGPRNEQFF
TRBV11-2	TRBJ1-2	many	CASSFRQGNPLGYTF
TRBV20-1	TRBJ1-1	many	CSASSVDTEAFF
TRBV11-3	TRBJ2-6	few	CASSLAHGTGANVLTF
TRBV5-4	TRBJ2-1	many	CASSLKPYNEQFF
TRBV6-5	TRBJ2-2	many	CASSYSGAASEELFF